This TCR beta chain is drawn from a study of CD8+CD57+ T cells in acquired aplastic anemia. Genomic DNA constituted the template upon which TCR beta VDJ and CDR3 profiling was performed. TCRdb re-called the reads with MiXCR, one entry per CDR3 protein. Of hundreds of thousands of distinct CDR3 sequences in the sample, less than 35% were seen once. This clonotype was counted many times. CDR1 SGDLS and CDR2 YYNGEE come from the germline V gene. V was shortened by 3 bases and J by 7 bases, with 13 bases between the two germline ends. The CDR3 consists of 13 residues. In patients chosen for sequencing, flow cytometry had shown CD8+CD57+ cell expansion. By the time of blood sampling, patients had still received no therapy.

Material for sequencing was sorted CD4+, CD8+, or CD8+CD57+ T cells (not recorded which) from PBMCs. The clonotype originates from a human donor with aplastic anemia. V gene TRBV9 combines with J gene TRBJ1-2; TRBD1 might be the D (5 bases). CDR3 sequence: CASSAPQGSGYTF. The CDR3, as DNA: TGTGCCAGCAGCGCCCCCCAGGGTAGTGGCTACACCTTC.